This is a list of T cell receptor beta chains from one sample in a study of blood T cell repertoires in COVID-19. Measured with immunoSEQ multiplex PCR; TCRdb has only the in-frame clones, and not every one. In the table there are about 350,000 clones, about nine tenths of which are singletons. The sequencing sample was made of PBMCs or T cells enriched from blood (not recorded which). The receptors here all came from a woman aged 30 to 39 who had been exposed to COVID-19. The CDR3 runs from the conserved cysteine through the conserved F or W. Each record gives: J gene, D gene, V gene, clone size, CDR3 protein, CDR3 DNA. D genes are given only for firm matches. Part of the rows lack a size; the others show once, few, many or a class for expanded clones.

j_call: TRBJ2-2; d_call: NA; v_call: TRBV24-1; clone_size: NA; cdr3_aa: CATSDYTGYGTGELFF; cdr3_nt: TGTGCCACCAGTGATTACACAGGGTATGGCACCGGGGAGCTGTTTTTT
j_call: TRBJ2-3; d_call: NA; v_call: TRBV27; clone_size: NA; cdr3_aa: CASSRESGADTQYF; cdr3_nt: TGTGCCAGCAGTCGGGAGTCGGGTGCAGATACGCAGTATTTT
j_call: TRBJ2-5; d_call: NA; v_call: TRBV2; clone_size: NA; cdr3_aa: CASSDSLGRGQETQYF; cdr3_nt: TGTGCCAGCAGTGATAGCCTAGGCAGGGGACAAGAGACCCAGTACTTC
j_call: TRBJ2-7; d_call: TRBD1; v_call: TRBV28; clone_size: NA; cdr3_aa: CASSRTGSFSYEQYF; cdr3_nt: TGTGCCAGCAGCCGGACAGGGAGCTTCTCCTACGAGCAGTACTTC
j_call: TRBJ1-1; d_call: TRBD1; v_call: TRBV28; clone_size: NA; cdr3_aa: CAAYPGTANTEAFF; cdr3_nt: TGTGCCGCTTATCCCGGGACAGCGAACACTGAAGCTTTCTTT
j_call: TRBJ2-5; d_call: NA; v_call: TRBV10-3; clone_size: NA; cdr3_aa: CAISEMVEETQYF; cdr3_nt: TGTGCCATCAGTGAGATGGTTGAGGAGACCCAGTACTTC
j_call: TRBJ2-7; d_call: TRBD1; v_call: TRBV27; clone_size: NA; cdr3_aa: CASSQWGQNYEQYF; cdr3_nt: TGTGCCAGCAGCCAATGGGGACAGAACTACGAGCAGTACTTC
j_call: TRBJ1-5; d_call: TRBD1; v_call: TRBV27; clone_size: once; cdr3_aa: CASAPGQGRNQPQHF; cdr3_nt: TGTGCCAGCGCCCCTGGACAGGGTAGGAATCAGCCCCAGCATTTT
j_call: TRBJ1-1; d_call: TRBD1; v_call: TRBV30; clone_size: NA; cdr3_aa: CAWRDRGLNTEAFF; cdr3_nt: TGTGCCTGGAGGGACAGGGGCCTGAACACTGAAGCTTTCTTT
j_call: TRBJ1-1; d_call: TRBD1; v_call: TRBV3-1/TRBV3-2; clone_size: NA; cdr3_aa: CASSPGQGVSDTEAFF; cdr3_nt: TGTGCCAGCAGCCCGGGACAGGGGGTGTCGGACACTGAAGCTTTCTTT
j_call: TRBJ1-4; d_call: NA; v_call: TRBV7-8; clone_size: NA; cdr3_aa: CASSPRDSLGEKLFF; cdr3_nt: TGTGCCAGCAGCCCACGGGACTCTCTGGGCGAAAAACTGTTTTTT
j_call: TRBJ1-4; d_call: NA; v_call: TRBV7-9; clone_size: once; cdr3_aa: CASSLLPRTTDSNEKLFF; cdr3_nt: TGTGCCAGCAGCTTACTCCCCCGCACGACAGACTCTAATGAAAAACTGTTTTTT
j_call: TRBJ1-6; d_call: NA; v_call: TRBV11-1; clone_size: NA; cdr3_aa: CASSHDRSYNSPLHF; cdr3_nt: TGTGCCAGCAGCCACGACAGGAGTTATAATTCACCCCTCCACTTT
j_call: TRBJ1-5; d_call: NA; v_call: TRBV27; clone_size: NA; cdr3_aa: CASSKGGGAGQPQHF; cdr3_nt: TGTGCCAGCAGTAAAGGGGGGGGCGCGGGTCAGCCCCAGCATTTT
j_call: TRBJ1-5; d_call: NA; v_call: TRBV28; clone_size: NA; cdr3_aa: CASSLFLSNQPQHF; cdr3_nt: TGTGCCAGCAGTTTGTTTCTTAGCAATCAGCCCCAGCATTTT
j_call: TRBJ2-1; d_call: TRBD2; v_call: TRBV19; clone_size: NA; cdr3_aa: CASSAGGPYNEQFF; cdr3_nt: TGTGCCAGTAGTGCGGGGGGGCCTTACAATGAGCAGTTCTTC
j_call: TRBJ1-4; d_call: NA; v_call: TRBV11-3; clone_size: NA; cdr3_aa: CASSPGQRPSNEKLFF; cdr3_nt: TGTGCCAGCAGCCCTGGACAGAGACCTTCGAATGAAAAACTGTTTTTT
j_call: TRBJ1-3; d_call: NA; v_call: TRBV3-1/TRBV3-2; clone_size: once; cdr3_aa: CASSLTDSEGNTIYF; cdr3_nt: TGTGCCAGCAGCCTCACGGACAGTGAAGGAAACACCATATATTTT
j_call: TRBJ1-2; d_call: TRBD1; v_call: TRBV18; clone_size: NA; cdr3_aa: CASSRRDRGDYGYTF; cdr3_nt: TGTGCCAGCTCACGTAGGGACAGGGGAGACTATGGCTACACCTTC
j_call: TRBJ2-3; d_call: TRBD2; v_call: TRBV10-2; clone_size: NA; cdr3_aa: CASSEQVAGAGADTQYF; cdr3_nt: TGCGCCAGCAGTGAGCAGGTAGCGGGAGCGGGCGCAGATACGCAGTATTTT
j_call: TRBJ1-5; d_call: NA; v_call: TRBV3-1/TRBV3-2; clone_size: NA; cdr3_aa: CASSQGDRRSQPQHF; cdr3_nt: TGTGCCAGCAGCCAAGGTGACAGGAGAAGTCAGCCCCAGCATTTT
j_call: TRBJ1-4; d_call: TRBD1; v_call: TRBV9; clone_size: NA; cdr3_aa: CASSAPGQGGEKLFF; cdr3_nt: TGTGCCAGCAGCGCACCGGGACAGGGGGGTGAAAAACTGTTTTTT
j_call: TRBJ2-7; d_call: TRBD2; v_call: TRBV12-5; clone_size: NA; cdr3_aa: CASGLAGGFHEQYF; cdr3_nt: TGTGCTAGTGGCCTAGCGGGAGGTTTTCACGAGCAGTACTTC
j_call: TRBJ1-5; d_call: NA; v_call: TRBV28; clone_size: NA; cdr3_aa: CASSVTGNNKPQHF; cdr3_nt: TGTGCCAGCAGTGTCACAGGGAATAATAAGCCCCAGCATTTT
j_call: TRBJ1-2; d_call: NA; v_call: TRBV3-1/TRBV3-2; clone_size: NA; cdr3_aa: CASSQDYGGYTF; cdr3_nt: TGTGCCAGCAGCCAAGATTACGGTGGCTACACCTTC
j_call: TRBJ2-3; d_call: NA; v_call: TRBV10-1; clone_size: NA; cdr3_aa: CASGRQGTDTQYF; cdr3_nt: TGCGCCAGCGGCCGTCAGGGCACAGATACGCAGTATTTT
j_call: TRBJ1-1; d_call: NA; v_call: TRBV12-5; clone_size: once; cdr3_aa: CASVREGGNTEAFF; cdr3_nt: TGTGCTAGTGTACGGGAGGGGGGAAACACTGAAGCTTTCTTT
j_call: TRBJ1-1; d_call: NA; v_call: TRBV27; clone_size: NA; cdr3_aa: CASSLSPGGFTEAFF; cdr3_nt: TGTGCCAGCAGTTTATCCCCGGGTGGATTCACTGAAGCTTTCTTT
j_call: TRBJ2-3; d_call: NA; v_call: TRBV18; clone_size: NA; cdr3_aa: CASSPMGAAGTDTQYF; cdr3_nt: TGTGCCAGCTCACCAATGGGGGCGGCGGGCACAGATACGCAGTATTTT
j_call: TRBJ2-3; d_call: TRBD2; v_call: TRBV19; clone_size: NA; cdr3_aa: CASSMTSGFTDTQYF; cdr3_nt: TGTGCCAGTAGTATGACTAGCGGGTTCACAGATACGCAGTATTTT
j_call: TRBJ2-7; d_call: NA; v_call: TRBV28; clone_size: NA; cdr3_aa: CASSAEIGGKGLYEQYF; cdr3_nt: TGTGCCAGCAGTGCCGAGATAGGCGGGAAAGGCCTTTACGAGCAGTACTTC
j_call: TRBJ1-3; d_call: TRBD1; v_call: TRBV19; clone_size: few; cdr3_aa: CASSDRVYGNTIYF; cdr3_nt: TGTGCCAGTTCGGACAGGGTATATGGAAACACCATATATTTT
j_call: TRBJ2-7; d_call: NA; v_call: TRBV24-1; clone_size: NA; cdr3_aa: CATSDQYEQYF; cdr3_nt: TGTGCCACCAGTGATCAGTACGAGCAGTACTTC
j_call: TRBJ1-2; d_call: NA; v_call: TRBV9; clone_size: NA; cdr3_aa: CASSVGRANYGYTF; cdr3_nt: TGTGCCAGCAGCGTAGGACGGGCTAACTATGGCTACACCTTC
j_call: TRBJ1-2; d_call: NA; v_call: TRBV9; clone_size: NA; cdr3_aa: CATGGQHGYTF; cdr3_nt: TGTGCCACGGGCGGGCAGCATGGCTACACCTTC
j_call: TRBJ1-4; d_call: NA; v_call: TRBV30; clone_size: few; cdr3_aa: CAWSVGGGGEKLFF; cdr3_nt: TGTGCCTGGAGTGTAGGTGGTGGAGGTGAAAAACTGTTTTTT
j_call: TRBJ2-7; d_call: NA; v_call: TRBV28; clone_size: once; cdr3_aa: CASSSSEKGSTYEQYF; cdr3_nt: TGTGCCAGCAGTTCGTCCGAGAAGGGGTCAACCTACGAGCAGTACTTC